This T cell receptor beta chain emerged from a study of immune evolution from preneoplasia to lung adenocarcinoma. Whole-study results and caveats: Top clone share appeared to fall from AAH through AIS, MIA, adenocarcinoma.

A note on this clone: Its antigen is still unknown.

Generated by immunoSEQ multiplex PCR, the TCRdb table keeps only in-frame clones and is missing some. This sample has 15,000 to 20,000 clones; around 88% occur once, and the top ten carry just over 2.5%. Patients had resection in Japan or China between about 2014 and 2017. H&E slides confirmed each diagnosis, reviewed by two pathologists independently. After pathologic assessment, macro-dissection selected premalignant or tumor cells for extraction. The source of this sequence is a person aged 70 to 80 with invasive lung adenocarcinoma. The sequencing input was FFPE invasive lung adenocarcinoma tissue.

CDR3 loop: CASSLGWVNTEAFF. The CDR3 DNA reads as TGTGCCAGCAGCTTAGGATGGGTTAACACTGAAGCTTTCTTT. The chain has TRBV11-2 and TRBJ1-1; the D is unclear. The CDR3 totals 14 residues. The germline CDR1 and CDR2 sequences are SGHAT and FQNNGV. Trimming cost V 1 base and J 2 bases, with 8 bases left between them.